This T cell receptor (beta chain) was sequenced during a study of blood T cell repertoires in COVID-19 (dated by TCRdb to about 2020). Broadly, across the study: The collaborator samples originated in the United States, Italy and Spain and spanned the acute and convalescent phases of COVID-19. The material from the prospective study consisted of cDNA or gDNA derived from T cells, B-cell-depleted T cells, or PBMCs. The dataset comprised deeply sampled blood TCRbeta repertoires from subjects exposed to, actively infected with, or recovered from COVID-19. A freely available public database, intended as a resource for researchers studying the immune response to SARS-CoV-2, is where the repertoires were released. The samples were drawn from two sources: the first 160 participants of the ongoing ImmuneRACE study, and 950 to 1,500 subjects contributed by 6 global collaborators. The sample metadata nearly always contained a de-identified subject ID, COVID-19 status, age in years and sex. Where available, HLA class I and class II types were obtained from metadata supplied by the sample provider rather than from assay-based typing. The investigation overall reported the following: How much clinical and demographic metadata was included differed by source and by participant, and the metadata was provided uncurated.

At one collaborating source in Seattle, patients were enrolled during active infection and were followed longitudinally through the course of disease. Whole blood was collected in K2EDTA tubes by collaborating institutions according to the institutions' own protocols. For TCRbeta analysis, collaborator samples were shipped as frozen whole blood, as isolated PBMCs, or as DNA extracted from either sample type. TCRbeta CDR3 regions were amplified from genomic DNA using the immunoSEQ Assay, a bias-controlled multiplex PCR. Processing in the source paper ran as follows. The number of nucleated cells in each sample was estimated by amplification of reference gene primers within the assay. To quantify the absolute abundance of each unique TCRbeta CDR3 rearrangement, sequence reads were collapsed and filtered. For each sample, productive Simpson clonality was calculated by taking the square root of Simpson's diversity index across productive rearrangements. TCRdb obtained this table from immuneACCESS and retained in-frame rearrangements with V and J assigned. These tables miss some clones; where compared with another copy, unresolved V genes account for less than half of the shortfall, and the remainder is unexplained. V, J and clone size were drawn from that table, and D and trimming were deduced from the DNA. The sample data list nearly 95,000 clones, and approximately 79% of these were observed just once. The ten largest clonotypes hold less than 5% of the sample.

From the germline V gene, CDR1 is SGHRS and CDR2 is YFSETQ. From the cysteine through the phenylalanine, the CDR3 covers 15 amino acids. The CDR3 DNA has 45 bases and is translated from base 1. Trimming at the junction amounts to 4 bases on V and 1 base on J, and the germline ends lie 14 bases apart. A remark on this clone: Its binding antigen is unknown. Qualities for individual bases were not recorded, and no much larger clone is one base off.

Sequences were obtained from peripheral blood. The receptor chain draws on TRBV5-1 and TRBJ1-1; no D gene can be assigned with confidence. The sequence derives from a man in his 70s with COVID-19, enrolled during active disease. The CDR3 amino acid sequence is: CASSRYGERNTEAFF. The sequenced DNA is TGCGCCAGCAGCCGTTATGGGGAGAGGAACACTGAAGCTTTCTTT.